This TCR beta chain appears in the sequencing data of a study of blood T cells in healthy people across ages. On the study more broadly: Per two T cells, template switching captured roughly one barcoded beta molecule. General observations from the study: Diversity figures based on one million T cells were deemed too low. Relative to aged donors, long-lived donors carried more naive CD4+ cells and displayed higher diversity. With naive T cell percentage, TCR beta diversity showed a strong correlation.

A sample-barcoded 5' primer and a J-beta primer mix were used in a second PCR of roughly 6 to 12 cycles. One entry per CDR3 protein, called by TCRdb with MiXCR from the 5' RACE reads. The sample has 450,000 to 700,000 distinct CDR3 sequences, roughly a quarter seen once; the top ten hold around 20%. This clonotype has a handful of counts. Its target is not known. This CDR3 contains 12 residues. Trimming removed 4 bases at V and 2 bases at J, with 8 bases between. The germline gives CDR1 SQVTM, CDR2 ANQGSEA. This clonotype originated in a woman between 65 and 79 years old in good health. Sample: blood. V gene TRBV29-1 combines with J gene TRBJ1-1; D not certain. The CDR3 protein is CSVGRPNTEAFF. The CDR3 region has the DNA TGCAGCGTTGGCCGACCCAACACTGAAGCTTTCTTT.